A single sample gave rise to the 14 T cell receptor beta chains below, sequenced in a study of blood T cell repertoires in COVID-19. Measured with immunoSEQ multiplex PCR; TCRdb has only the in-frame clones, and not every one. Of about 260,000 clones in the sample, approximately 90% are singletons; the top ten hold 2.4%. The sequenced sample consisted of PBMCs or T cells enriched from blood (not recorded which). Source of these receptors: a woman between 18 and 29 years old who had recovered from COVID-19.

This clone was observed a single time. V usage is TRBV7-9 and J usage is TRBJ1-1, with TRBD1 identical over 9 bases. Germline CDR1 SEHNR, CDR2 FQNEAQ (reference sequence). This CDR3 is built from 15 residues. J was trimmed by 1 base and V by 0 bases; bases with no gene match: 0. The CDR3 DNA sequence: TGTGCCAGCAGCTTAGCGGACAGGGGGAACACTGAAGCTTTCTTT. It encodes CASSLADRGNTEAFF.

This chain links TRBV5-1 with TRBJ2-5; D is possibly TRBD2 (5 bases). The germline CDR1 and CDR2 sequences are SGHRS and YFSETQ. CDR3 size: 12 residues. V lost 3 bases and J lost 5, with 8 bases in between. The CDR3 reads CASSSGWETQYF. CDR3 DNA: TGCGCCAGCAGCTCGGGGTGGGAGACCCAGTACTTC.

V is TRBV25-1 and J is TRBJ1-5; D unclear. Germline loops: CDR1 MGHDK, CDR2 SYGVNS. The CDR3 contains 13 residues. V lost 2 bases and J lost 5, with 7 bases in between. The CDR3 DNA sequence: TGTGCCAGCAGTGAAGTGTCCGATCAGCCCCAGCATTTT. Residues: CASSEVSDQPQHF. The variable domain in full, completed from reference TRBV25-1 and TRBJ1-5, reads EADIYQTPRYLVIGTGKKITLECSQTMGHDKMYWYQQDPGMELHLIHYSYGVNSTEKGDLSSESTVSRIRTEHFPLTLESARPSHTSQYLCASSEVSDQPQHFGDGTRLSIL.

The chain couples TRBV2 to TRBJ2-7; possible D gene TRBD1, 6 bases. V was shortened by 6 bases and J by 2 bases, with 17 bases between the two germline ends. The length of the CDR3 is 15 residues. Germline assignment: CDR1 SNHLY and CDR2 FYNNEI. CDR3 in amino acids: CASREQGPVTYEQYF. The CDR3, as DNA: TGTGCCAGCAGGGAACAGGGCCCCGTAACCTACGAGCAGTACTTC.

The J gene is TRBJ2-1, the V gene TRBV7-3; TRBD2 aligns across 7 bases. The CDR3 covers 12 residues. V lost 5 bases to trimming and J lost 10 bases; unmatched junction nucleotides: 5. Germline CDR1 and CDR2: SGHTA and FQGTGA. In DNA, the CDR3 is TGTGCCAGCAGCCAAGGGGAGGGCGAGCAGTTCTTC. It yields the protein CASSQGEGEQFF.

This chain joins TRBV3-1 (or the pseudogene TRBV3-2) and TRBJ2-5; 7 bases agree with TRBD1. The CDR3 covers 17 residues. Trimming at V came to 2 bases and at J to 1 base, leaving 10 bases not matched to a gene. Per the germline V gene, CDR1 is LGHDT and CDR2 is YNNKEL (reference sequence). The CDR3 coding sequence is TGTGCCAGCAGCCAATTTAAGGGGGCTGGGGTCCAAGAGACCCAGTACTTC. Translation: CASSQFKGAGVQETQYF.

CDR3 coding DNA: TGTGCCAGCAGCTACACCATGGGGGCGCCCGGCCATGAGCAGTTCTTC. It specifies CASSYTMGAPGHEQFF. V is TRBV7-2 and J is TRBJ2-1, with D possibly being TRBD1 (6 bases). The germline V and J ends were trimmed by 4 bases and 8 bases, with 21 bases remaining between them. Germline V gene lookup returns CDR1 SGHTA and CDR2 FQGNSA. CDR3 length: 16 residues.

The chain joins TRBV11-3 to TRBJ2-3; D remains unclear. The germline V gene has CDR1 SGHNT and CDR2 YENEEA. Trimming shortened V by 1 base and J by 2 bases, and 7 bases separated the two germline ends. The length of the CDR3 is 14 residues. CDR3 coding DNA: TGTGCCAGCAGCTTAGGGGCGAACACAGATACGCAGTATTTT. Its translation: CASSLGANTDTQYF.

The CDR3 region has the DNA TGTGCCATCAGTGAGGGCTTAGCGATCAGGACAGGTCTCAACTATGGCTACACCTTC. Amino acid sequence: CAISEGLAIRTGLNYGYTF. V and J are TRBV10-3 and TRBJ1-2; TRBD1 aligns across 7 bases. The CDR3 extends over 19 amino acids. The ends lost 2 bases at V and 2 bases at J; junction bases unmatched: 17. CDR1 is ENHRY and CDR2 is SYGVKD in the germline V gene.

The gene calls are TRBV11-2 and TRBJ1-2, with a tentative D call TRBD1 (6 bases). V lost 5 bases to trimming and J lost 7 bases, with 17 bases between them. Germline CDR1 SGHAT, CDR2 FQNNGV. The CDR3 covers 14 residues. The CDR3 is CASSAGQGHVGYTF. CDR3 bases: TGTGCCAGCAGCGCAGGCCAGGGGCACGTTGGCTACACCTTC.

J is TRBJ2-3 and V is TRBV3-1 (or the pseudogene TRBV3-2); D is possibly TRBD1 (5 bases). The V and J ends lost 8 bases and 6 bases respectively, with 6 bases between them. The V gene's germline CDR1 is LGHDT and CDR2 YNNKEL (reference sequence). The CDR3 is made up of 10 amino acids. The CDR3 reads CASGADTQYF. CDR3 in DNA: TGTGCCAGCGGGGCGGATACGCAGTATTTT.

The rearrangement uses TRBV6-6 and TRBJ1-1; the D gene is possibly TRBD1 (5 bases). Looked up from germline, CDR1 is MNHNY and CDR2 is SVGAGI (reference sequence). The CDR3 runs to 14 residues. Trimming stripped 7 bases from V and 2 bases from J, with 14 bases between. The CDR3 DNA follows: TGTGCCAGCATGACCCCGGGGGGAAACACTGAAGCTTTCTTT. Its translation: CASMTPGGNTEAFF.

The genes are TRBV14 and TRBJ1-4; no firm D call. The CDR3 has 12 residues. CDR1 is SGHDN, CDR2 FVKESK, per germline. V was clipped by 1 base and J by 10 bases, with 7 bases between them. The CDR3, as DNA: TGTGCCAGCAGCCAAGTTCCGGGAAAACTGTTTTTT. As protein: CASSQVPGKLFF.

Only one count was recorded for this clone. This chain joins TRBV11-2 and TRBJ2-2; TRBD2 aligns across 10 bases. The V gene's germline CDR1 is SGHAT and CDR2 FQNNGV. The junction had 6 bases not matched to a gene; V was cut back by 5 bases and J by 0 bases. The CDR3 is 17 amino acids. CDR3 sequence: CASSAGLAVANTGELFF. The CDR3 DNA is TGTGCCAGCAGCGCCGGACTAGCGGTAGCGAACACCGGGGAGCTGTTTTTT. Filled out from reference TRBV11-2 and TRBJ2-2, the complete variable domain reads EAGVAQSPRYKIIEKRQSVAFWCNPISGHATLYWYQQILGQGPKLLIQFQNNGVVDDSQLPKDRFSAERLKGVDSTLKIQPAKLEDSAVYLCASSAGLAVANTGELFFGEGSRLTVL.